The present T cell receptor (beta chain) was sequenced within a study of cytomegalovirus exposure and HLA in healthy donors. With 60 Vbeta and 13 Jbeta primers, the PCR was carried out. Using immunoSEQ multiplex PCR, the repertoire was profiled, and TCRdb retains in-frame clones only, with some absent. The data contain 130,000 or so clones, around 67% of them singletons. In germline, CDR1 is KGHSH, CDR2 LQKENI. This CDR3 is 14 amino acids long. The V gene lost 5 bases and the J gene lost 6 bases, with 17 bases spanning the gap. This TCR was sampled from a woman aged 40 to 50 in good health and CMV-seropositive. V and J are TRBV18 and TRBJ2-7; perhaps TRBD1 as D (6 bases). The material sequenced was PBMCs. CDR3 amino acids: CASSNRDNDGEQYF. CDR3 in DNA: TGTGCCAGCTCAAACCGGGACAACGATGGCGAGCAGTACTTC.